Presented here are 30 T cell receptor beta chains from one specimen sequenced in a study of blood T cell repertoires in COVID-19. The assay was immunoSEQ multiplex PCR, and TCRdb's table has in-frame clones only and misses some. Among about 66,000 clones listed, roughly 78% were seen once. The sequencing sample was made of peripheral blood. Receptors originate from a human donor in a cohort sampled during active COVID-19.

This clone was seen only once. V is TRBV5-1 and J is TRBJ1-1, with 7 bases identical to TRBD1. The CDR3 contains 14 residues. Germline values: CDR1 SGHRS, CDR2 YFSETQ. With 0 bases clipped from V and 6 bases from J, the junction kept 5 bases outside the gene matches. CDR3: CASSLGQGSPEAFF. CDR3 nucleotide sequence: TGCGCCAGCAGCTTGGGACAGGGAAGTCCTGAAGCTTTCTTT.

The chain links TRBV3-1 (or the pseudogene TRBV3-2) to TRBJ2-3, with 11 bases lining up with TRBD2. Germline V lookup: CDR1 LGHDT, CDR2 YNNKEL (reference sequence). The CDR3 is 15 residues long. The trim removed 4 bases at V and 6 bases at J, leaving 6 bases unmatched. The CDR3 DNA is TGTGCCAGCAGCCCCGGGACTAGCGGCGCGGATACGCAGTATTTT. Translated: CASSPGTSGADTQYF.

This clone was seen a single time. The rearrangement uses TRBV30 and TRBJ2-7; D uncertain. This CDR3 is built from 16 residues. Trimming removed 1 base from V and 2 bases from J, with 18 bases in between. Germline-derived CDR1 and CDR2 are GTSNPN and SVGIG (reference sequence). The CDR3 here is CAWSASPPRFTYEQYF. CDR3 DNA: TGTGCCTGGAGTGCCTCACCTCCTAGGTTCACCTACGAGCAGTACTTC.

The chain combines TRBV28 with TRBJ1-3; possibly TRBD1 for D (6 bases). Germline CDR1 and CDR2: MDHEN and SYDVKM. V lost 2 bases and J 5 bases, leaving 10 bases between the germline ends. This CDR3 is 14 amino acids long. CDR3 sequence: CASSLMGARNTIYF. For the CDR3, the DNA is TGTGCCAGCAGTTTAATGGGGGCTAGAAACACCATATATTTT.

The chain is built from TRBV6-2 or TRBV6-3 and TRBJ2-1, with D maybe TRBD2 (5 bases). The CDR3 is made up of 16 amino acids. Trimming took off 4 bases at V and 0 bases at J, with 13 bases between the two ends. In germline, CDR1 is MNHEY, CDR2 SVGEGT. The CDR3 protein is CASSSGVSSSYNEQFF. The CDR3 DNA is TGTGCCAGCAGTTCCGGGGTCTCGAGCTCCTACAATGAGCAGTTCTTC.

J is TRBJ2-7 and V is TRBV24-1; 7 nucleotides match TRBD2. There are 14 residues in the CDR3. V gave up 5 bases and J gave up 5 bases; unmatched junction bases: 8. The germline V gene encodes CDR1 KGHDR and CDR2 SFDVKD. The CDR3 sequence is CATSVGGSLDEQYF. Written as DNA, the CDR3 is TGTGCCACCAGTGTGGGCGGGAGTCTGGACGAGCAGTACTTC.

The table lists this clone with a count of one. The rearrangement links TRBV5-6 to TRBJ2-7; no definite D call. The CDR3 sequence is 11 residues long. Germline CDR1 reads SGHDT; CDR2 reads YYEEEE. Between the trimmed V and J ends, which lost 4 bases and 3 bases, there was a span of 5 bases. The CDR3 protein is CASSGGYEQYF. CDR3 DNA: TGTGCCAGCAGCGGCGGCTACGAGCAGTACTTC.

V is TRBV16 and J is TRBJ2-1; D ambiguous. Germline CDR1 KGHSY, CDR2 FQNENV. The CDR3 spans 13 residues. Trimming removed 1 base at V and 5 bases at J, with 6 bases between. Written as DNA, the CDR3 is TGTGCCAGCAGCCAATTACAGCACAATGAGCAGTTCTTC. This codes for CASSQLQHNEQFF.

The J gene is TRBJ2-7, the V gene TRBV27, with a possible D match to TRBD1 (8 bases). Trimming took 2 bases from V and 3 from J, leaving 14 bases between them. This CDR3 is built from 15 residues. Germline V gene sequence: CDR1 MNHEY, CDR2 SMNVEV (reference sequence). CDR3 nucleotide sequence: TGTGCCAGCAGTTTAAAACAGGGGGGGGTCTACGAGCAGTACTTC. Protein product: CASSLKQGGVYEQYF.

This sequence joins TRBV12-3 or TRBV12-4 and TRBJ1-2, with D perhaps matching TRBD1 (5 bases). V was pared by 10 bases and J by 2 bases, with 14 bases between. The CDR3 is 13 amino acids. CDR3 in amino acids: CAIRQTENYGYTF. The CDR3 DNA follows: TGTGCCATACGCCAGACAGAAAACTATGGCTACACCTTC.

The CDR3 spells CASSLGQGNTIYF. The CDR3 DNA reads TGTGCCAGCAGTTTAGGGCAGGGAAACACCATATATTTT. The V call is TRBV28, the J call TRBJ1-3, with no clear D. The CDR3 length is 13 residues. V was shortened by 2 bases and J by 4 bases, with 6 bases between the two germline ends. Per germline, CDR1 MDHEN and CDR2 SYDVKM.

The chain couples TRBV6-2 or TRBV6-3 to TRBJ2-3; possibly TRBD1 for D (6 bases). This CDR3 contains 14 residues. V lost 2 bases, J lost 4 bases, and 10 bases lay in between. The germline V gene encodes CDR1 MNHEY and CDR2 SVGEGT. The CDR3 nucleotides read TGTGCCAGCAGTTACCTACAGGGCTCAGATACGCAGTATTTT. Translated, it gives CASSYLQGSDTQYF.

This chain joins TRBV3-1 (or the pseudogene TRBV3-2) and TRBJ1-2, with D maybe TRBD1 (6 bases). CDR3 size: 15 residues. Germline V lookup: CDR1 LGHDT, CDR2 YNNKEL (reference sequence). V was clipped by 1 base and J by 3 bases, with 12 bases between them. The CDR3 nucleotides are TGTGCCAGCAGCCAAGTGGGGGCGCGGGACTATGGCTACACCTTC. Translation gives CASSQVGARDYGYTF.

The chain joins TRBV7-3 to TRBJ2-3; the D gene is possibly TRBD2 (5 bases). V lost 5 bases to trimming and J lost 2 bases, with 11 bases between them. The V gene's germline CDR1 is SGHTA and CDR2 FQGTGA. The CDR3 extends over 14 amino acids. CDR3 loop: CASSPYDYTDTQYF. Here the CDR3 DNA reads TGTGCCAGCAGCCCTTACGACTACACAGATACGCAGTATTTT.

The chain joins TRBV7-2 to TRBJ1-2; D perhaps matches TRBD1 (5 bases). Per the germline V gene, CDR1 is SGHTA and CDR2 is FQGNSA. Trimming removed 4 bases at V and 1 base at J, with 10 bases between. CDR3 length: 14 residues. CDR3 coding DNA: TGTGCCAGCAGCTCAGGGAGGAATAACTATGGCTACACCTTC. Its protein product is CASSSGRNNYGYTF. The full variable domain, with the rest looked up from reference TRBV7-2 and TRBJ1-2, is GAGVSQSPSNKVTEKGKDVELRCDPISGHTALYWYRQSLGQGLEFLIYFQGNSAPDKSGLPSDRFSAERTGGSVSTLTIQRTQQEDSAVYLCASSSGRNNYGYTFGSGTRLTVV.

The J gene is TRBJ1-6, the V gene TRBV6-2 or TRBV6-3; TRBD1 matches 7 bases. The CDR3 sequence is 14 residues long. Trimming removed 5 bases from V and 4 bases from J; junction bases left unmatched: 2. CDR1 is MNHEY and CDR2 is SVGEGT in the germline V gene. CDR3 residues: CASSLTGYNSPLHF. For the CDR3, the DNA is TGTGCCAGCAGTCTGACAGGGTATAATTCACCCCTCCACTTT.

V is TRBV4-1 and J is TRBJ2-7, with 11 bases matching TRBD2. The CDR3 contains 16 residues. CDR1 and CDR2 (germline): MGHRA, YSYEKL. J was trimmed by 6 bases and V by 4 bases; bases with no gene match: 11. The CDR3 bases are TGCGCCAGCAGCCCCCTTAGCGGGAGGGCCCTATCCGAGCAGTACTTC. Residues: CASSPLSGRALSEQYF.

The CDR3 DNA follows: TGCGCCAGCAGCCCTGGACAGGGTCTGGCCTATGGCTACACCTTC. Amino acids: CASSPGQGLAYGYTF. The chain links TRBV4-3 to TRBJ1-2; 8 bases match TRBD1. The CDR3 runs 15 residues. In germline, CDR1 is LGHNA, CDR2 YSLEER. The V gene end was trimmed by 4 bases and the J gene end by 4 bases; junction bases not matched to a gene: 8.

The chain has TRBV11-3 and TRBJ2-3; 12 bases match TRBD2. V lost 4 bases to trimming and J lost 1 base; unmatched junction nucleotides: 3. Looked up from germline, CDR1 is SGHNT and CDR2 is YENEEA. This CDR3 has 16 amino acids. For the CDR3, the DNA is TGTGCCAGCAGCTCCGGACTAGCGGGACGCACAGATACGCAGTATTTT. Its protein is CASSSGLAGRTDTQYF.

The chain couples TRBV19 to TRBJ2-5, with D possibly TRBD2 on 6 matching bases. This CDR3 comprises 13 residues. The germline V gene has CDR1 LNHDA and CDR2 SQIVND (reference sequence). V lost 3 bases and J 4 bases, leaving 9 bases between the germline ends. The DNA of the CDR3 is TGTGCCAGTAGTATGGAGGGCCGAGAGACCCAGTACTTC. Protein sequence: CASSMEGRETQYF.

The V and J genes are TRBV9 and TRBJ2-1; TRBD2 matches at 8 bases. The CDR3 has 15 amino acids. J lost 6 bases, V lost 4 bases, and 9 bases had no gene match. The germline V gene encodes CDR1 SGDLS and CDR2 YYNGEE. The CDR3 is CASSRAGAASNEQFF. The CDR3 DNA reads as TGTGCCAGCAGCCGAGCGGGAGCGGCCAGCAATGAGCAGTTCTTC.

The rearrangement uses TRBV7-2 and TRBJ2-7, with D tentatively TRBD1 (5 bases). V lost 5 bases, J lost 0 bases, and 14 bases lay in between. The CDR3 is 15 amino acids. Germline V gene sequence: CDR1 SGHTA, CDR2 FQGNSA. The CDR3 DNA follows: TGTGCCAGCAGCCTGGACACCCGGGTCTCCTACGAGCAGTACTTC. Translation gives CASSLDTRVSYEQYF.

The chain carries TRBV2 and TRBJ2-3; maybe TRBD2 (6 bases). V was shortened by 6 bases and J by 0 bases, with 10 bases between the two germline ends. The CDR3 totals 14 residues. Per the germline V gene, CDR1 is SNHLY and CDR2 is FYNNEI. CDR3 in amino acids: CASSVGGSTDTQYF. Here the CDR3 DNA reads TGTGCCAGCAGCGTTGGGGGGAGCACAGATACGCAGTATTTT.

This chain connects TRBV28 to TRBJ1-1; tentatively, D is TRBD1 (6 bases). CDR1 MDHEN and CDR2 SYDVKM come from the germline V gene. Trimming removed 3 bases from V and 4 bases from J, with 12 bases in between. This CDR3 has 14 amino acids. The CDR3 sequence: CASSFTGRATEAFF. CDR3 sequence (DNA): TGTGCCAGCAGTTTTACAGGGCGGGCCACTGAAGCTTTCTTT.

V gene TRBV13 combines with J gene TRBJ2-7; possible D gene TRBD1, 5 bases. Germline CDR1 is PRHDT and CDR2 is FYEKMQ (reference sequence). The CDR3 is made up of 15 amino acids. The ends were cut back, 3 bases at V and 0 bases at J, with 12 bases in the middle. Written as DNA, the CDR3 is TGTGCCAGCAGCTTTAGGACATTAAGCTCCTACGAGCAGTACTTC. This encodes CASSFRTLSSYEQYF.

The chain combines TRBV9 with TRBJ2-1; 8 nucleotides line up with TRBD2. V trimming: 4 bases; J trimming: 9 bases; junction bases outside the gene matches: 9. Germline CDR1 is SGDLS and CDR2 is YYNGEE. The CDR3 covers 14 residues. In nucleotides, the CDR3 is TGTGCCAGCAGCACCGGGACTAGGTGGTTTGAGCAGTTCTTC. Its protein is CASSTGTRWFEQFF.

This clone showed up just once. The chain joins TRBV28 to TRBJ1-2, with 7 bases aligning to TRBD1. The CDR3 sequence is 12 residues long. Trimming took 5 bases from V and 8 from J; bases not matched to a gene: 5. Germline assignment: CDR1 MDHEN and CDR2 SYDVKM. This chain's CDR3 is CASSLQGWGYTF. The DNA of the CDR3 is TGTGCCAGCAGTCTACAGGGGTGGGGCTACACCTTC.

This clone showed up just a few times. V is TRBV10-3 and J is TRBJ1-5; D might be TRBD1 (5 bases). Trimming pared 3 bases from V and 0 bases from J, leaving 12 bases between. CDR3 length: 16 amino acids. CDR1 is ENHRY, CDR2 SYGVKD, per germline. The CDR3 here is CAISETGGTSNQPQHF. DNA for the CDR3: TGTGCCATCAGTGAAACGGGGGGGACTAGCAATCAGCCCCAGCATTTT.

The rearrangement links TRBV6-6 to TRBJ2-7; the match to TRBD1 covers 12 bases. J was trimmed by 3 bases and V by 6 bases; bases with no gene match: 9. The CDR3 is 16 amino acids. Germline V gene sequence: CDR1 MNHNY, CDR2 SVGAGI (reference sequence). The CDR3 loop reads CASRVGGTGGFYEQYF. The CDR3 DNA is TGTGCCAGCAGGGTCGGGGGGACAGGGGGCTTCTACGAGCAGTACTTC.

The chain combines TRBV30 with TRBJ1-3; perhaps TRBD1 as D (5 bases). V was shortened by 7 bases and J by 0 bases, with 13 bases between the two germline ends. From germline, CDR1 is GTSNPN and CDR2 SVGIG (reference sequence). The CDR3 consists of 14 residues. CDR3 in DNA: TGTGCCTCTCCGGACATCCTCTCTGGAAACACCATATATTTT. As protein: CASPDILSGNTIYF.